Sequencing of this TCR beta chain was carried out in a study of technical replicates of blood from several donors. Here immunoSEQ multiplex PCR was the method, and the copy in TCRdb shows in-frame clones only, minus some. The sample gives about 59,000 clones, approximately 84% of which show up once; approximately 5% is in the top ten. Looked up from germline, CDR1 is SGHTA and CDR2 is FQGTGA. Germline trimming cut 5 bases from V and 5 bases from J; bases unmatched to any gene: 6. The CDR3 consists of 15 residues. Sequences were obtained from PBMCs. The rearrangement links TRBV7-3 to TRBJ2-5; TRBD1 aligns across 12 bases. This sequence originates from a human donor in good health. Some clones in this sample may be carry-over from other donors' samples. CDR3 sequence: CASSLTGTGGETQYF. For the CDR3, the DNA is TGTGCCAGCAGCCTTACCGGGACAGGGGGCGAGACCCAGTACTTC.